Listed here is a single TCR beta chain. This clonotype was seen ten or more times. Its specific antigen is unknown. No much larger clone is present one base from it, and per-base qualities are unavailable. Instrument used: Illumina NovaSeq 6000. TCRalpha and TCRbeta cDNA libraries were constructed by 5'RACE with constant-segment primers, with sample barcodes and unique molecular identifiers being introduced. RNA was extracted from every sample with Trizol reagent. Libraries were amplified in two PCR steps, with a second sample barcode and Illumina TruSeq adapters added in the second step. Sequencing of the libraries was done on an Illumina NovaSeq, producing 2 x 150 bp paired-end reads. Turning to the authors' computational methods: Demultiplexing of reads and collapsing into UMI-guided consensus sequences were performed with migec v1.2.7. Using mixcr v2.1.11, the UMI consensuses were aligned to TRA and TRB V and J templates and assembled into clonotypes. A clonotype was counted as expanded or contracted only if both edgeR and NoisET called the change significant, with noise models trained on biological replicates. For edgeR calls, the thresholds were a false discovery rate-adjusted p below 0.01 and a log2 fold-change of 1. As an exploratory analysis of dynamics, max-normalized trajectories of the 1000 most abundant clonotypes were examined by PCA with hierarchical clustering. The CD4 or CD8 phenotype of responding clones was assigned using the separately sequenced CD4+ and CD8+ repertoires. TCRdb passed the public sequencing reads through fastp at Q25 and MiXCR, retaining productive beta sequences. Every distinct CDR3 protein forms one entry, paired with its most common genes and DNA. The V and J calls, along with clone size, are taken from TCRdb and not from the paper's own processing. The sample table lists about 390,000 distinct CDR3 sequences, 20% to 25% of them with a count of one. The ten largest clonotypes hold approximately 12% of the sample.

This specimen belongs to a study of T-cell memory formation after mild COVID-19 (dated by TCRdb to the early 2020s). Context from the whole study: TCR sequence clusters from the two donors were largely donor specific. T-cell clones expanding and contracting after mild COVID-19 in two donors were tracked by longitudinal TCRalpha and TCRbeta repertoire sequencing. The cohort was made up of two young adult volunteers, one female and one male, who were previously healthy.

PBMCs were isolated by Ficoll-Paque density gradient centrifugation. The investigation overall reported the following: Clones that contracted from day 15 to 85 showed balanced CD4/CD8 phenotypes, whereas a second wave of clones that expanded from day 15 to 37 leaned towards CD4+. SARS-CoV-2 specificity was not confirmed for the second-wave clones peaking on day 37. Contracting CD4+ clones appeared mostly in the CM and EM memory subsets, whereas CD8+ clones were enriched in EMRA. Only a couple of mild cases were covered in the study, and larger cohorts including severe cases with pre-infection samples were considered necessary. Some responding clones were found in pre-infection memory, which suggests that pre-existing cross-reactive memory T cells took part in the SARS-CoV-2 response.

From V the trimming removes 7 bases and from J it removes 10 bases, while the gene matches leave 12 bases of the junction unaccounted for. The germline V gene yields MGHRA for CDR1 and YSYEKL for CDR2. Measured from the cysteine to the phenylalanine, the CDR3 is 15 residues long. Kept here is only the CDR3 DNA, which spans 45 bases and is read in frame from base 1. Material: PBMCs or a T cell subset sorted from them (not recorded which). This receptor was obtained from an adult woman who had mild COVID-19 (a few samples of this study predate the infection). The sample titles of this study are shuffled in the database, so cell type and time point are left out; the donor was told from shared clones. The chain is assembled from TRBV4-1 and TRBJ2-1; 11 junctional bases match TRBD1. The CDR3 protein is CASTQTGQGVGEQFF. At the DNA level, the sequence is TGCGCCAGCACGCAAACGGGACAGGGGGTGGGGGAGCAGTTCTTC.